These T cell receptor beta chains were read from a single sample in a study of PD-L1 blockade in urothelial cancer. Clones were read by immunoSEQ multiplex PCR, and TCRdb kept only the in-frame ones, dropping some. The sample has 85,000 to 90,000 clones; 90% to 95% are singletons. The material sequenced was PBMCs, taken around atezolizumab (anti-PD-L1) treatment. The receptors stem from a man aged 60 to 69 with urothelial cancer. Both conserved end residues are part of each CDR3. The D gene is left open where the match is weak. Size tells how often a clone was seen (once, few, many) or the class of an expanded clone, and some rows leave it out.

clone size	V gene	J gene	D gene	CDR3 protein	CDR3 DNA
NA	TRBV10-2	TRBJ1-5	NA	CASSESQGTNQPQHF	TGCGCCAGCAGTGAGTCGCAGGGGACAAATCAGCCCCAGCATTTT
NA	TRBV7-9	TRBJ2-7	NA	CASSSAGTPAYEQYF	TGTGCCAGCAGCTCCGCCGGGACTCCCGCCTACGAGCAGTACTTC
NA	TRBV2	TRBJ1-1	TRBD1	CASSPAGTGNTEAFF	TGTGCCAGCAGCCCTGCCGGGACAGGGAACACTGAAGCTTTCTTT
NA	TRBV5-1	TRBJ2-3	NA	CASSLGQGYTDTQYF	TGCGCCAGCAGCTTGGGGCAGGGCTACACAGATACGCAGTATTTT
once	TRBV18	TRBJ2-3	NA	CASSPPGNTQYF	TGTGCCAGCTCACCGCCAGGCAATACGCAGTATTTT
few	TRBV9	TRBJ1-3	NA	CASSVGQGYSGNTIYF	TGTGCCAGCAGCGTAGGGCAGGGATACTCTGGAAACACCATATATTTT
NA	TRBV10-1	TRBJ1-4	TRBD1	CASSGKPRQGAFQVATNEKLFF	TGCGCCAGCAGCGGTAAACCCCGACAGGGGGCTTTTCAAGTTGCAACTAATGAAAAACTGTTTTTT
NA	TRBV5-6	TRBJ2-1	NA	CASSPTRNRYNEQFF	TGTGCCAGCAGCCCGACTAGAAACCGCTACAATGAGCAGTTCTTC
NA	TRBV19	TRBJ2-7	TRBD1	CASMTGQGAYEQYF	TGTGCCAGTATGACGGGACAGGGGGCCTACGAGCAGTACTTC
NA	TRBV6-1	TRBJ1-1	NA	CASIGGDASNTEAFF	TGTGCCAGCATCGGAGGTGACGCGTCGAACACTGAAGCTTTCTTT
NA	TRBV6-5	TRBJ2-5	NA	CASSLGQGGETQYF	TGTGCCAGCAGTTTAGGACAGGGAGGGGAGACCCAGTACTTC
NA	TRBV14	TRBJ2-7	NA	CASSYLGGTTYEQYF	TGTGCCAGCAGTTATCTGGGTGGAACTACCTACGAGCAGTACTTC
NA	TRBV28	TRBJ2-1	TRBD2	CASNQGGTSGYNEQFF	TGTGCCAGCAATCAAGGGGGGACTAGCGGCTACAATGAGCAGTTCTTC
NA	TRBV10-2	TRBJ2-1	NA	CASSENGEYTEQFF	TGCGCCAGCAGTGAGAACGGGGAGTACACTGAGCAGTTCTTC
NA	TRBV10-3	TRBJ1-2	TRBD1	CAISPGQESYGYTF	TGTGCCATCAGCCCCGGACAGGAAAGCTATGGCTACACCTTC
NA	TRBV2	TRBJ2-5	TRBD1	CASSERTGFETQYF	TGTGCCAGCAGTGAGCGGACAGGGTTCGAGACCCAGTACTTC
NA	TRBV4-3	TRBJ1-4	NA	CASSQERDWTEKLFF	TGCGCCAGCAGCCAAGAAAGGGACTGGACTGAAAAACTGTTTTTT
NA	TRBV5-1	TRBJ2-7	TRBD2	CASSPTGGLAYHEQYF	TGCGCCAGCAGCCCCACGGGGGGACTAGCTTACCACGAGCAGTACTTC
NA	TRBV28	TRBJ2-5	NA	CASSLTGGAQETQYF	TGTGCCAGCAGTTTGACAGGTGGCGCCCAAGAGACCCAGTACTTC
NA	TRBV7-6	TRBJ2-1	NA	CASSLALRSGLSSYNEQFF	TGTGCCAGCAGCTTAGCTTTGAGAAGCGGCCTTAGCTCCTACAATGAGCAGTTCTTC